This passage covers 24 T cell receptor beta chains from one sample sequenced in a study of response to subunit inactivated influenza vaccine. TCRdb used MiXCR to reprocess the RT-PCR reads, holding one entry per CDR3 protein. The repertoire consists of around 520,000 distinct CDR3 sequences, with approximately 12% occurring once and the leading ten covering about 9.4%. The sequences come from PBMCs from blood, collected on the day of vaccination. The source of these receptors is a man between 50 and 59 years old who received an inactivated influenza vaccine.

This chain joins TRBV6-2 or TRBV6-3 and TRBJ2-6; D ambiguous. CDR3 length: 17 amino acids. Germline V gene data show CDR1 as MNHEY and CDR2 as SVGEGT. V lost 5 bases and J lost 0, with 14 bases in between. The CDR3 loop is CASSLFLGSSGANVLTF. In DNA, the CDR3 is TGTGCCAGCAGTCTTTTTTTGGGAAGCTCTGGGGCCAACGTCCTGACTTTC.

This clonotype was seen many times. In DNA form, the CDR3 reads TGTGCCAGCAGCCAAGATATATGGGGGGCGAACACCGGGGAGCTGTTTTTT. Translation gives CASSQDIWGANTGELFF. V is TRBV4-2 and J is TRBJ2-2, with D perhaps TRBD2 (6 bases). From germline, CDR1 is LGHNA and CDR2 YNFKEQ. The V end was cut by 0 bases, the J end by 0 bases, with 11 bases between. This CDR3 has 17 amino acids.

Of note for this clonotype: One junction end disagrees with the germline gene, perhaps due to a read error. This chain links TRBV5-6 with TRBJ2-7, with TRBD1 matching over 9 bases. Germline V lookup: CDR1 SGHDT, CDR2 YYEEEE. There are 15 residues in the CDR3. CDR3 DNA sequence: TGTGCCAGCAGCCTTCCGGACAGGGGATCCTACGACCAGTACTTC. Translation: CASSLPDRGSYDQYF.

There are a few counts of this clonotype. The J gene is TRBJ2-2, the V gene TRBV3-1; TRBD2 agrees at 9 bases. Germline V gene lookup returns CDR1 LGHDT and CDR2 YNNKEL (reference sequence). The V segment lost 3 bases and the J segment 5 bases; nucleotides outside the gene matches: 4. The CDR3 contains 15 residues. The CDR3 coding sequence is TGTGCCAGCAGCCATAGCGGGAGAGGAACCGGGGAGCTGTTTTTT. It translates to CASSHSGRGTGELFF.

The rearrangement joins TRBV12-3 or TRBV12-4 to TRBJ2-1; 7 positions agree with TRBD2. This CDR3 region has 14 residues. V lost 10 bases and J lost 2; bases outside the gene matches: 8. The CDR3 DNA follows: TGTGCCAACAATCGAGGGACTACCTACAATGAGCAGTTCTTC. It translates to CANNRGTTYNEQFF.

The table lists this clonotype with a few counts. V gene TRBV20-1 combines with J gene TRBJ2-7; TRBD2 agrees at 10 bases. Looked up from germline, CDR1 is DFQATT and CDR2 is SNEGSKA (reference sequence). The CDR3 loop spans 15 amino acids. V trimming: 0 bases; J trimming: 0 bases; junction bases outside the gene matches: 2. This CDR3 reads CSARDLAGVSYEQYF. Here the CDR3 DNA reads TGCAGTGCTAGAGACCTAGCGGGAGTCTCCTACGAGCAGTACTTC.

This clonotype appeared once. The chain combines TRBV5-1 with TRBJ2-5; D call uncertain. V shed 0 bases and J shed 1 base, with 10 bases lying between them. The CDR3 consists of 15 residues. Germline V gene lookup returns CDR1 SGHRS and CDR2 YFSETQ. CDR3 sequence: CASSLGSVPQETQYF. The CDR3 region has the DNA TGCGCCAGCAGCTTGGGTTCCGTTCCCCAAGAGACCCAGTACTTC.

This clonotype came up many times. The chain recombines TRBV7-2 with TRBJ2-5; D not certain. Germline values: CDR1 SGHTA, CDR2 FQGNSA. V dropped 1 base and J dropped 5 bases, with 8 bases sitting between them. The CDR3 has 13 amino acids. CDR3 in amino acids: CASSLGSAETQYF. In DNA form, the CDR3 reads TGTGCCAGCAGCTTAGGGTCGGCGGAGACCCAGTACTTC.

At least ten counts were recorded for this clonotype. V and J are TRBV28 and TRBJ2-7; D possibly corresponds to TRBD2 (5 bases). V was trimmed by 7 bases and J by 3 bases, leaving 10 bases between them. Germline assignment: CDR1 MDHEN and CDR2 SYDVKM. This CDR3 contains 12 residues. The CDR3 loop is CASTPRGYEQYF. Here the CDR3 DNA reads TGTGCCAGCACCCCCCGGGGCTACGAGCAGTACTTC.

Only a few counts were recorded for this clonotype. This chain links TRBV7-2 with TRBJ2-5; tentative D call: TRBD2 (7 bases). Germline assignment: CDR1 SGHTA and CDR2 FQGNSA. The germline V and J ends were trimmed by 5 bases and 4 bases, with 14 bases remaining between them. The CDR3 spans 14 residues. CDR3 residues: CASSGRDMRETQYF. The DNA of the CDR3 is TGTGCCAGCAGCGGGAGGGACATGCGAGAGACCCAGTACTTC.

This clonotype was seen a handful of times. The chain couples TRBV18 to TRBJ2-1, with TRBD2 identical over 7 bases. This CDR3 is 12 amino acids long. Germline V gene data show CDR1 as KGHSH and CDR2 as LQKENI. V lost 4 bases to trimming and J lost 15 bases; unmatched junction nucleotides: 9. The CDR3 reads CASSLGLEVLFF. The CDR3, as DNA: TGTGCCAGCTCACTAGGACTAGAGGTTCTGTTCTTC.

The V and J genes are TRBV27 and TRBJ2-2; D is undetermined. CDR1 and CDR2 (germline): MNHEY, SMNVEV (reference sequence). V was pared by 6 bases and J by 6 bases, with 11 bases between. The CDR3 sequence is 13 residues long. CDR3 DNA sequence: TGTGCCAGCAGGAGGCCCGGCCCCGGGGAGCTGTTTTTT. It codes for CASRRPGPGELFF.

This clonotype was counted between two and nine times. The rearrangement joins TRBV28 to TRBJ2-7, with 8 bases matching TRBD1. There are 14 residues in the CDR3. Per the germline V gene, CDR1 is MDHEN and CDR2 is SYDVKM. V lost 6 bases, J lost 1 base, and 5 bases stayed unmatched. The CDR3 region is CASRTDRGSYEQYF. CDR3 DNA sequence: TGTGCCAGCAGGACCGACAGGGGATCCTACGAGCAGTACTTC.

This clonotype was seen many times. The V and J genes are TRBV20-1 and TRBJ1-5, with D possibly TRBD1 on 5 matching bases. V gave up 3 bases and J gave up 4 bases, with 7 bases separating them. The CDR3 is 12 residues long. Germline lookup yields CDR1 DFQATT and CDR2 SNEGSKA (reference sequence). The CDR3 here is CSASPGNQPQHF. The CDR3 region has the DNA TGCAGTGCTAGTCCAGGGAATCAGCCCCAGCATTTT.

This clonotype was seen ten or more times. This rearrangement joins TRBV5-1 to TRBJ2-1; 8 bases fit TRBD2. The V gene's germline CDR1 is SGHRS and CDR2 YFSETQ. After removal of 7 bases from V and 3 bases from J, the junction contained 6 bases not matched to a gene. CDR3 size: 14 residues. The CDR3 loop reads CASYSGAYYNEQFF. The DNA of the CDR3 is TGCGCCAGCTATAGCGGGGCCTACTACAATGAGCAGTTCTTC.

This clonotype was seen repeatedly, ten times or more. The genes are TRBV20-1 and TRBJ2-1; D assignment may be TRBD1 or TRBD2 (5 bases each). Germline V lookup: CDR1 DFQATT, CDR2 SNEGSKA (reference sequence). V dropped 1 base and J dropped 10 bases, with 11 bases sitting between them. The CDR3 spans 12 residues. CDR3 sequence reads: CSARGFGDEQFF. DNA of the CDR3: TGCAGTGCTAGAGGCTTCGGGGACGAGCAGTTCTTC.

The chain combines TRBV15 with TRBJ2-3; TRBD1 matches 7 bases. With V trimmed by 1 base and J by 2 bases, 9 bases remained unmatched. This CDR3 is 17 amino acids long. The germline V gene has CDR1 LNHNV and CDR2 YYDKDF (reference sequence). CDR3 sequence: CATSRGEGAGPTDTQYF. In DNA form, the CDR3 reads TGTGCCACCAGCAGAGGAGAGGGGGCAGGGCCCACAGATACGCAGTATTTT.

This clonotype has a handful of counts. The chain has TRBV15 and TRBJ2-2, with no clear D. This CDR3 comprises 17 residues. The germline V and J ends were trimmed by 5 bases and 2 bases, with 18 bases remaining between them. The germline V gene has CDR1 LNHNV and CDR2 YYDKDF (reference sequence). The CDR3 sequence: CATSASVPTLNTGELFF. The CDR3 bases are TGTGCCACCAGCGCAAGCGTCCCGACATTAAACACCGGGGAGCTGTTTTTT.

The V and J genes are TRBV27 and TRBJ2-3, with D possibly TRBD2 on 6 matching bases. Germline V lookup: CDR1 MNHEY, CDR2 SMNVEV (reference sequence). The CDR3 runs to 14 residues. Trimming took off 4 bases at V and 2 bases at J, with 10 bases between the two ends. The CDR3 coding sequence is TGTGCCAGCAGTTCTAGCGACCCCACAGATACGCAGTATTTT. As protein: CASSSSDPTDTQYF.

The chain is built from TRBV12-3 or TRBV12-4 and TRBJ1-2; 8 bases are a match to TRBD1. The V gene end was trimmed by 6 bases and the J gene end by 4 bases; junction bases not matched to a gene: 4. The CDR3 consists of 13 residues. The chain's CDR3 is CASRPTGAYGYTF. The DNA of the CDR3 is TGTGCCAGCAGACCGACAGGGGCCTATGGCTACACCTTC.

This clonotype was seen ten or more times. The chain is built from TRBV7-9 and TRBJ2-1, with 7 positions matching TRBD2. CDR1 and CDR2 from the germline V gene are SEHNR and FQNEAQ (reference sequence). V dropped 0 bases and J dropped 4; count of bases not matched to a gene: 3. The CDR3 consists of 15 residues. The CDR3 DNA is TGTGCCAGCAGCTTAGCCCTAGCGGAGTACAATGAGCAGTTCTTC. It is translated as CASSLALAEYNEQFF.

V and J are TRBV5-6 and TRBJ2-7; 7 nucleotides line up with TRBD1. After removal of 3 bases from V and 0 bases from J, the junction contained 9 bases not matched to a gene. CDR1 and CDR2 from the germline V gene are SGHDT and YYEEEE. This CDR3 region has 16 residues. In DNA form, the CDR3 reads TGTGCCAGCAGCTCGCAGGGGGAAAGGAGCTCCTACGAGCAGTACTTC. This codes for CASSSQGERSSYEQYF.

This clonotype was detected only a few times. J is TRBJ2-2 and V is TRBV9; 10 bases are shared with TRBD2. V dropped 3 bases and J dropped 6; count of bases not matched to a gene: 8. The germline gives CDR1 SGDLS, CDR2 YYNGEE. This CDR3 is 16 amino acids long. The CDR3 loop reads CASSAASGRASGELFF. CDR3 DNA: TGTGCCAGCAGCGCTGCGAGCGGGAGGGCCTCCGGGGAGCTGTTTTTT.

As for this clonotype: Germline is not matched at one junction end, which may reflect a read error. The chain joins TRBV28 to TRBJ2-2; 10 bases are shared with TRBD2. The CDR3 has 15 residues. Germline-derived CDR1 and CDR2 are MDHEN and SYDVKM. The CDR3 region is CARSLLSGRTGELFF. The CDR3 coding sequence is TGTGCCAGAAGTTTACTTAGCGGGAGGACCGGGGAGCTGTTTTTT. Using reference TRBV28 and TRBJ2-2 for the parts outside the CDR3, the full variable domain is DVKVTQSSRYLVKRTGEKVFLECVQDMDHENMFWYRQDPGLGLRLIYFSYDVKMKEKGDIPEGYSVSREKKERFSLILESASTNQTSMYLCARSLLSGRTGELFFGEGSRLTVL.